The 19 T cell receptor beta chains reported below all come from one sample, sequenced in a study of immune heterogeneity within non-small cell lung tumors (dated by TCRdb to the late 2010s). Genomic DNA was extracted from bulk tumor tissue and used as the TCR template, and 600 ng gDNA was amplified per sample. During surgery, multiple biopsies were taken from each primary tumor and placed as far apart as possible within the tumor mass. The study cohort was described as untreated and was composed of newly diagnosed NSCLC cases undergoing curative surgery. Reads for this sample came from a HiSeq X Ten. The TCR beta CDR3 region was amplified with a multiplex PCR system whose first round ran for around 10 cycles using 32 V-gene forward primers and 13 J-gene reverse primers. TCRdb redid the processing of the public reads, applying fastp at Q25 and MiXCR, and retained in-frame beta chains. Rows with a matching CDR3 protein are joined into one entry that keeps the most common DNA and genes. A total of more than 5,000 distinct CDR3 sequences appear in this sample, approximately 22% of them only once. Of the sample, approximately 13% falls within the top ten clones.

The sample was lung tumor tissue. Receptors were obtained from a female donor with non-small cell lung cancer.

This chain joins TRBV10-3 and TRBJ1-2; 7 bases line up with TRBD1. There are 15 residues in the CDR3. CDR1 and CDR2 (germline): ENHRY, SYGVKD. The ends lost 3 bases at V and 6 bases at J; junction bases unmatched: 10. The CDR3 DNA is TGTGCCATCAGTGATAGGGTATCCAGGGGGGATGGCTACACCTTC. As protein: CAISDRVSRGDGYTF.

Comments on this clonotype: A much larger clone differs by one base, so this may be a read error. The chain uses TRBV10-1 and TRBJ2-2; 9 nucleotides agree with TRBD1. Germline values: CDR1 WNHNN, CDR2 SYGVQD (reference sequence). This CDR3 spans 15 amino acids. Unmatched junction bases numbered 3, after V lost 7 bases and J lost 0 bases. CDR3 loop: CASIGDRANTGELFF. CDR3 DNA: TGCGCCAGCATTGGGGACAGGGCGAACACCGGGGAGCTGTTTTTT.

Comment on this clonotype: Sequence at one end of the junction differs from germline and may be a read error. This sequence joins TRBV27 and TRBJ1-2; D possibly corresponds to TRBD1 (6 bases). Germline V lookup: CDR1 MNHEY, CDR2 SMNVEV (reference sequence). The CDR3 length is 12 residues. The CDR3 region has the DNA TGTGCCAGCAGTTTGGGGGGCGATGGCTGCACCTTC. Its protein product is CASSLGGDGCTF.

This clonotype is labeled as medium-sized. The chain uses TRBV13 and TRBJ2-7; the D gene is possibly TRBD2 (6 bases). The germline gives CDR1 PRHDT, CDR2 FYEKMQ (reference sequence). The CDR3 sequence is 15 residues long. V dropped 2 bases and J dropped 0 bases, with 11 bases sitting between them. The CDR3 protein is CASSLRDSSSYEQYF. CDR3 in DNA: TGTGCCAGCAGCTTAAGGGACTCAAGCTCCTACGAGCAGTACTTC. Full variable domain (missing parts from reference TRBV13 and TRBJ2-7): AAGVIQSPRHLIKEKRETATLKCYPIPRHDTVYWYQQGPGQDPQFLISFYEKMQSDKGSIPDRFSAQQFSDYHSELNMSSLELGDSALYFCASSLRDSSSYEQYFGPGTRLTVT.

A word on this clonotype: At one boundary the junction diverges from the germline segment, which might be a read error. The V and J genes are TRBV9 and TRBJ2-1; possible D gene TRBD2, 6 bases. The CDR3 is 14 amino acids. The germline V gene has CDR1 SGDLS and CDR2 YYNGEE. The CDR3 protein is CASSVGAGNKEQFF. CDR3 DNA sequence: TGTGCGAGCAGCGTAGGGGCGGGAAACAAGGAGCAGTTCTTC.

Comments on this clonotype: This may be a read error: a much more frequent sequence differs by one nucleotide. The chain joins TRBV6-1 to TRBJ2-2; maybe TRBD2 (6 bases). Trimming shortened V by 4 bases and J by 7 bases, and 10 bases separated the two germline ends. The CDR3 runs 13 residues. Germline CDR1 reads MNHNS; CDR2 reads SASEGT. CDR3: CASSASGVGELFF. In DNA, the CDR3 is TGTGCCAGCAGTGCTTCGGGGGTCGGGGAGCTGTTTTTT.

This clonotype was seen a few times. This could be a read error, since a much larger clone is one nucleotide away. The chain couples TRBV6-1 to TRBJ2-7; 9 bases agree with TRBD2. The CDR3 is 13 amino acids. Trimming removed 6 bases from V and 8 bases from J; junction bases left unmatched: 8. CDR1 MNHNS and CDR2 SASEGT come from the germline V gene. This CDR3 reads CASRGGSGSQQYF. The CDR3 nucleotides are TGTGCCAGCAGGGGGGGTAGCGGGAGTCAGCAGTACTTC.

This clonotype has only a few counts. The CDR3 region has the DNA TGTGCCAGCAGCCTCCGGACAGGGGATAACTATGGCTACACCTTC. The encoded protein is CASSLRTGDNYGYTF. The chain combines TRBV7-9 with TRBJ1-2; 9 bases are a match to TRBD1. The CDR3 is 15 residues long. Trimming cost V 5 bases and J 1 base; bases outside gene matches: 5. CDR1 SEHNR and CDR2 FQNEAQ come from the germline V gene (reference sequence).

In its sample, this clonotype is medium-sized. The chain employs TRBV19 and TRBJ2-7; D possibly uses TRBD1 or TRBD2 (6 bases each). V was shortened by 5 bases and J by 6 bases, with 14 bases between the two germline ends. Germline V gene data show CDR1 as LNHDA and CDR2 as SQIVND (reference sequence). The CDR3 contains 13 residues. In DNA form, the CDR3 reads TGTGCCAGTAGTTCTCTTGGGGGGCGCGAGCAGTACTTC. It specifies CASSSLGGREQYF.

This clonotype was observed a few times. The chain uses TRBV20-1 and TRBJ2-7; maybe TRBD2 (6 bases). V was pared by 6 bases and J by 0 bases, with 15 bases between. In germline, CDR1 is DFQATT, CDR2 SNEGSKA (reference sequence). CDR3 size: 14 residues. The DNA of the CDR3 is TGCAGTGCCAGGGAGGCAGCGAGCTCCTACGAGCAGTACTTC. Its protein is CSAREAASSYEQYF.

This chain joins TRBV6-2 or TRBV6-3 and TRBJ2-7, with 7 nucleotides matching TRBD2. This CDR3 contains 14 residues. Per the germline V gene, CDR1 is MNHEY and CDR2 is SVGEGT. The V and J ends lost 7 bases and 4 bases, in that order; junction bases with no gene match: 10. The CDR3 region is CASNPVGGNYEQYF. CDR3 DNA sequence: TGTGCCAGCAACCCTGTGGGGGGGAATTACGAGCAGTACTTC.

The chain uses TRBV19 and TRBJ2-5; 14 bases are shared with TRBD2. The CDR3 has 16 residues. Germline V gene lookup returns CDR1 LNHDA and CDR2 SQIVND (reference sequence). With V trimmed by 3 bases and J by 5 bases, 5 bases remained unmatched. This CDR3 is CASSMGTSGRAETQYF. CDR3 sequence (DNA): TGTGCCAGTAGTATGGGGACTAGCGGGAGAGCGGAGACCCAGTACTTC.

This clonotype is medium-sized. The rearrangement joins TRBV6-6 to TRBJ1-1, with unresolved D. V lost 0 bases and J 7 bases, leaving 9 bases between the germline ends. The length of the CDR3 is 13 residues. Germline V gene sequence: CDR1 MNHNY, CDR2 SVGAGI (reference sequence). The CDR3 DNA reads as TGTGCCAGCAGTTACTCGCGCGGGCGTGAAGCTTTCTTT. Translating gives CASSYSRGREAFF.

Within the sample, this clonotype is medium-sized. The CDR3 loop is CASSSPGQSTDTQYF. The DNA of the CDR3 is TGTGCCAGCAGTTCCCCGGGACAGAGCACAGATACGCAGTATTTT. This chain uses TRBV28 with TRBJ2-3; 7 bases are shared with TRBD1. V gave up 4 bases and J gave up 0 bases; unmatched junction bases: 4. The CDR3 contains 15 residues. CDR1 and CDR2 from the germline V gene are MDHEN and SYDVKM.

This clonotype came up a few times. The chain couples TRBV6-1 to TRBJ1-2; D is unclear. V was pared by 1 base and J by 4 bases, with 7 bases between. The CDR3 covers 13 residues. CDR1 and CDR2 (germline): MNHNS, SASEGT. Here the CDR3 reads CASSEEPGYGYTF. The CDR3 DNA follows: TGTGCCAGCAGTGAAGAACCTGGCTATGGCTACACCTTC.

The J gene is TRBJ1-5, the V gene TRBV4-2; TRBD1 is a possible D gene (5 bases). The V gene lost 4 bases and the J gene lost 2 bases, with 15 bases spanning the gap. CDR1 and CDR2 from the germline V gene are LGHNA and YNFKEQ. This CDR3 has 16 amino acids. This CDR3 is CASSPPRRGCNQPQHF. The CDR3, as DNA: TGTGCCAGCAGCCCCCCTCGTCGGGGGTGCAATCAGCCCCAGCATTTT.

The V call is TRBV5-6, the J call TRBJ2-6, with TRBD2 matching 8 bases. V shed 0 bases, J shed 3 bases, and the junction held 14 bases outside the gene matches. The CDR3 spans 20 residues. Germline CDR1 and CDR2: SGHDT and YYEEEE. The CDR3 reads CASSLGGSGLAGGGANVLTF. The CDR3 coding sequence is TGTGCCAGCAGCTTGGGCGGCAGTGGGCTAGCGGGTGGTGGGGCCAACGTCCTGACTTTC.

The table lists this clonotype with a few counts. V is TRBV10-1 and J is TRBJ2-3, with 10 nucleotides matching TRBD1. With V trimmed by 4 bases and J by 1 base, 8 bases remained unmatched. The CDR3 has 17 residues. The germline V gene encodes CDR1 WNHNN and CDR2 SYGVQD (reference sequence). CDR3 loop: CASSGDRGGGGTDTQYF. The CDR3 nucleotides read TGCGCCAGCAGTGGGGACAGGGGCGGCGGTGGCACAGATACGCAGTATTTT.

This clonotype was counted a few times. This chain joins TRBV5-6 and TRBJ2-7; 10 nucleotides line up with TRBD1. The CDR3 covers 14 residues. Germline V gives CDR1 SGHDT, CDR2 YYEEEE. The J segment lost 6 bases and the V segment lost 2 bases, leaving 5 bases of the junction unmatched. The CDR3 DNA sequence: TGTGCCAGCAGCTTCGATGACAGGGGGCGCGAGCAGTACTTC. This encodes CASSFDDRGREQYF. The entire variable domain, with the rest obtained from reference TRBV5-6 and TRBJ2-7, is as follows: DAGVTQSPTHLIKTRGQQVTLRCSPKSGHDTVSWYQQALGQGPQFIFQYYEEEERQRGNFPDRFSGHQFPNYSSELNVNALLLGDSALYLCASSFDDRGREQYFGPGTRLTVT.